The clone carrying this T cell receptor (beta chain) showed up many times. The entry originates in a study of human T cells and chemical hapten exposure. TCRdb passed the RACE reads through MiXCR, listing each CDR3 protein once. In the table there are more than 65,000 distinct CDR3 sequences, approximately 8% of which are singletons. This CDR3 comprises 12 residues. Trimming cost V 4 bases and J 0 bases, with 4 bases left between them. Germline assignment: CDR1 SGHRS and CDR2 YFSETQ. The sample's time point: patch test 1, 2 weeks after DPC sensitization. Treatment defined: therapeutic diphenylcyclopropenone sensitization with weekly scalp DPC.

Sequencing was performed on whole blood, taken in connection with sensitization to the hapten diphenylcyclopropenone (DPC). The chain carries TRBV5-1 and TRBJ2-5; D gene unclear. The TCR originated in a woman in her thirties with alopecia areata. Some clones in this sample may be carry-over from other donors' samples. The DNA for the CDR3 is TGCGCCAGCAGCCCCGACCAAGAGACCCAGTACTTC. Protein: CASSPDQETQYF. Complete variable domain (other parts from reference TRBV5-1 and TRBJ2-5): KAGVTQTPRYLIKTRGQQVTLSCSPISGHRSVSWYQQTPGQGLQFLFEYFSETQRNKGNFPGRFSGRQFSNSRSEMNVSTLELGDSALYLCASSPDQETQYFGPGTRLLVL.